These T cell receptor beta chains were read from a single sample in a study of cytomegalovirus exposure and HLA in healthy donors. Sequenced by immunoSEQ multiplex PCR; TCRdb stores in-frame clones only, minus some. Counted here are roughly 150,000 clones, nearly 80% occurring once; the ten biggest clones make up under 0.8%. The sample consisted of PBMCs. Source of these receptors: a male donor in good health and CMV-seronegative. Both conserved end residues are part of each CDR3. Fields, in order: V gene, clone size, J gene, D gene, CDR3 DNA, CDR3 protein. D genes are given only for firm matches. The size entry is marked missing in some rows and otherwise reads once, few, many or a size class.

v_call: TRBV5-1
clone_size: -
j_call: TRBJ2-2
d_call: -
cdr3_nt: TGCGCCAGCAGCCCACTACCCCTAGCCTCGTCCACCGGGGAGCTGTTTTTT
cdr3_aa: CASSPLPLASSTGELFF

v_call: TRBV30
clone_size: -
j_call: TRBJ1-1
d_call: -
cdr3_nt: TGTGCCTGGGTGGGCAGGAACACTGAAGCTTTCTTT
cdr3_aa: CAWVGRNTEAFF

v_call: TRBV27
clone_size: -
j_call: TRBJ2-7
d_call: TRBD2
cdr3_nt: TGTGCCAGCAGTCCGCAGACTAGCGGGAGCTACGAGCAGTACTTC
cdr3_aa: CASSPQTSGSYEQYF

v_call: TRBV6-4
clone_size: -
j_call: TRBJ1-2
d_call: -
cdr3_nt: TGTGCCAGCAAAGTATCGGGGTCTGATATGTATGGCTACACCTTC
cdr3_aa: CASKVSGSDMYGYTF

v_call: TRBV7-9
clone_size: -
j_call: TRBJ2-1
d_call: TRBD1
cdr3_nt: TGTGCCAGCAGCCCACAAGGGACAGGGGGGTCCTACAATGAGCAGTTCTTC
cdr3_aa: CASSPQGTGGSYNEQFF

v_call: TRBV21-1
clone_size: -
j_call: TRBJ1-4
d_call: -
cdr3_nt: TGTGCCAGCAGCAACGGTGGGGACAGGGGGTCCCCTGGTGAAAAACTGTTTTTT
cdr3_aa: CASSNGGDRGSPGEKLFF

v_call: TRBV7-3
clone_size: few
j_call: TRBJ2-2
d_call: -
cdr3_nt: TGTGCCAGCAGCTTAAGCCCCCCCAGGGGTACCGGGGAGCTGTTTTTT
cdr3_aa: CASSLSPPRGTGELFF

v_call: TRBV5-1
clone_size: once
j_call: TRBJ2-3
d_call: -
cdr3_nt: TGCGCCAGCAGCTTAGCCCGGGTAGATACGCAGTATTTT
cdr3_aa: CASSLARVDTQYF

v_call: TRBV11-2
clone_size: -
j_call: TRBJ1-2
d_call: -
cdr3_nt: TGTGCCAGCAGCTTATCCGCAGGGAACTATGGCTACACCTTC
cdr3_aa: CASSLSAGNYGYTF

v_call: TRBV9
clone_size: once
j_call: TRBJ2-7
d_call: -
cdr3_nt: TGTGCCAGCAGCGTAGTCTGGGACTCATCCTACGAGCAGTACTTC
cdr3_aa: CASSVVWDSSYEQYF

v_call: TRBV5-4
clone_size: -
j_call: TRBJ2-3
d_call: TRBD1
cdr3_nt: TGTGCCAGCAGCTTCACAGGGGGACCAACAGATACGCAGTATTTT
cdr3_aa: CASSFTGGPTDTQYF

v_call: TRBV10-3
clone_size: -
j_call: TRBJ1-5
d_call: -
cdr3_nt: TGTGCCATCAGCCGGGGTGCCAATCAGCCCCAGCATTTT
cdr3_aa: CAISRGANQPQHF

v_call: TRBV6-6
clone_size: -
j_call: TRBJ1-1
d_call: TRBD1
cdr3_nt: TGTGCCAGCAGTCAGGGGGTGGGTACTGAAGCTTTCTTT
cdr3_aa: CASSQGVGTEAFF

v_call: TRBV11-2
clone_size: -
j_call: TRBJ2-1
d_call: -
cdr3_nt: TGTGCCAGCAGCTACGAGAGCTCCTACAATGAGCAGTTCTTC
cdr3_aa: CASSYESSYNEQFF

v_call: TRBV7-9
clone_size: -
j_call: TRBJ2-1
d_call: TRBD2
cdr3_nt: TGTGCCAGCAGCTTAAGTCTAGCGGACAATGAGCAGTTCTTC
cdr3_aa: CASSLSLADNEQFF

v_call: TRBV13
clone_size: -
j_call: TRBJ2-1
d_call: -
cdr3_nt: TGTGCCAGCAGCTTAACCTCCGGGACACCTCAAGGACGGCCTTACAATGAGCAGTTCTTC
cdr3_aa: CASSLTSGTPQGRPYNEQFF

v_call: TRBV7-7
clone_size: -
j_call: TRBJ1-1
d_call: -
cdr3_nt: TGTGCCAGCAGCTTACAGGCTAACACTGAAGCTTTCTTT
cdr3_aa: CASSLQANTEAFF

v_call: TRBV4-3
clone_size: -
j_call: TRBJ2-3
d_call: TRBD2
cdr3_nt: TGCGCCAGCAGCCAAGGGGGACTAGCGGGAGATAGAGATACGCAGTATTTT
cdr3_aa: CASSQGGLAGDRDTQYF

v_call: TRBV7-2
clone_size: -
j_call: TRBJ2-1
d_call: TRBD2
cdr3_nt: TGTGCCAGCAGCTCGGTCAGACTAGCGGTCTCCTACAATGAGCAGTTCTTC
cdr3_aa: CASSSVRLAVSYNEQFF

v_call: TRBV5-1
clone_size: -
j_call: TRBJ2-5
d_call: TRBD2
cdr3_nt: TGCGCCAGCAGCTTAGTGGGCGGCGGGGGGATCCAAGAGACCCAGTACTTC
cdr3_aa: CASSLVGGGGIQETQYF

v_call: TRBV7-6
clone_size: -
j_call: TRBJ2-2
d_call: TRBD2
cdr3_nt: TGTGCCAGCAGCCCCGGGACTAGCGGGAGTACCGGGGAGCTGTTTTTT
cdr3_aa: CASSPGTSGSTGELFF